These 30 T cell receptor beta chains came from one sample sequenced in a study of human T cells and chemical hapten exposure. Time point defined: patch test 1, 2 weeks after DPC sensitization. The sample's treatment: therapeutic diphenylcyclopropenone sensitization with weekly scalp DPC. TCRdb reanalysed the RACE reads using MiXCR and keeps one entry per CDR3 protein. The sample has about 380,000 distinct CDR3 sequences, more than 4.5% seen once. The source was whole blood, collected in connection with sensitization to the hapten diphenylcyclopropenone (DPC). The source is a woman aged 50 to 60 with alopecia areata. Some clones in this sample may be carry-over from other donors' samples.

This clonotype was recorded at least ten times. The chain links TRBV5-6 to TRBJ2-1; D remains unclear. V was trimmed by 0 bases and J by 3 bases, leaving 13 bases between them. The CDR3 loop spans 16 amino acids. The V gene's germline CDR1 is SGHDT and CDR2 YYEEEE. CDR3 residues: CASSLEGPSGYNEQFF. In DNA, the CDR3 is TGTGCCAGCAGCTTGGAAGGACCCTCGGGCTACAATGAGCAGTTCTTC. Full variable domain (missing parts from reference TRBV5-6 and TRBJ2-1): DAGVTQSPTHLIKTRGQQVTLRCSPKSGHDTVSWYQQALGQGPQFIFQYYEEEERQRGNFPDRFSGHQFPNYSSELNVNALLLGDSALYLCASSLEGPSGYNEQFFGPGTRLTVL.

This clonotype was observed a few times. The chain employs TRBV6-1 and TRBJ1-2; D possibly corresponds to TRBD1 (6 bases). The germline V gene has CDR1 MNHNS and CDR2 SASEGT. This CDR3 has 13 amino acids. The ends were cut back, 7 bases at V and 7 bases at J, with 16 bases in the middle. The CDR3, as DNA: TGTGCCAGCATCCCCGATGGGGGGCTTGGCTACACCTTC. Translated: CASIPDGGLGYTF.

In this sample, this clonotype turned up a few times. This chain uses TRBV5-5 with TRBJ1-2; perhaps TRBD1 as D (5 bases). The CDR3 is 16 amino acids. CDR1 and CDR2 from the germline V gene are SGHKS and YYEKEE (reference sequence). V lost 5 bases, J lost 4 bases, and 21 bases lay in between. CDR3 sequence (DNA): TGTGCCAGCAGTCCGCCTGGGGCTCCCGGTGGCTATGGCTACACCTTC. Its protein product is CASSPPGAPGGYGYTF.

This clonotype was seen a handful of times. J is TRBJ1-3 and V is TRBV5-1, with 7 bases identical to TRBD1. The length of the CDR3 is 14 residues. Germline-derived CDR1 and CDR2 are SGHRS and YFSETQ. Trimming at V came to 3 bases and at J to 0 bases, leaving 0 bases not matched to a gene. This CDR3 is CASSWDSSGNTIYF. The CDR3, as DNA: TGCGCCAGCAGCTGGGACAGCTCTGGAAACACCATATATTTT.

This clonotype has a count of ten or more. The chain employs TRBV13 and TRBJ1-4; D ambiguous. The length of the CDR3 is 14 residues. V was clipped by 5 bases and J by 5 bases, with 12 bases between them. Germline V gives CDR1 PRHDT, CDR2 FYEKMQ (reference sequence). CDR3 sequence: CASSRVGSNEKLFF. CDR3 bases: TGTGCCAGCAGCCGGGTTGGGTCCAATGAAAAACTGTTTTTT.

This clonotype was observed a few times. The gene calls are TRBV12-3 or TRBV12-4 and TRBJ1-5; 9 bases are a match to TRBD1. This CDR3 has 17 residues. V gave up 1 base and J gave up 3 bases; unmatched junction bases: 7. Here the CDR3 reads CASSLGEGTGLNQPQHF. The CDR3 coding sequence is TGTGCCAGCAGTTTAGGGGAAGGGACAGGGCTCAATCAGCCCCAGCATTTT.

Many counts were recorded for this clonotype. The chain joins TRBV20-1 to TRBJ2-7; no clear D gene. CDR1 is DFQATT, CDR2 SNEGSKA, per germline (reference sequence). This CDR3 is 12 amino acids long. V was cut by 2 bases and J by 5 bases, with 10 bases left in between. CDR3 DNA: TGCAGTGCTAGACCCAGGTACAACGAGCAGTACTTC. As protein: CSARPRYNEQYF.

This clonotype was detected many times. The chain joins TRBV5-6 to TRBJ2-5, with D possibly matching TRBD1 (6 bases). Between the trimmed V and J ends, which lost 0 bases and 1 base, there was a span of 10 bases. In germline, CDR1 is SGHDT, CDR2 YYEEEE. The CDR3 loop spans 15 amino acids. CDR3 sequence reads: CASSLVQGFQETQYF. CDR3 DNA: TGTGCCAGCAGCTTGGTTCAGGGGTTCCAAGAGACCCAGTACTTC.

This clonotype came up a few times. V is TRBV6-2 or TRBV6-3 and J is TRBJ1-5; the match to TRBD1 covers 10 bases. The CDR3 is 16 amino acids. In germline, CDR1 is MNHEY, CDR2 SVGEGT. Losses at the gene ends were 5 bases for V and 0 bases for J; bases not matched to a gene: 4. CDR3 residues: CASSNDRGPSNQPQHF. CDR3 bases: TGTGCCAGCAGTAACGACAGGGGGCCTAGCAATCAGCCCCAGCATTTT.

This clonotype was counted at least ten times. The chain couples TRBV20-1 to TRBJ2-1, with 9 bases matching TRBD2. CDR3 length: 16 amino acids. V gave up 0 bases and J gave up 8 bases; unmatched junction bases: 11. Germline V gene data show CDR1 as DFQATT and CDR2 as SNEGSKA (reference sequence). CDR3 region: CSARDLAGVGLDEQFF. Written as DNA, the CDR3 is TGCAGTGCTAGAGATTTAGCGGGGGTAGGGTTGGATGAGCAGTTCTTC.

The genes are TRBV3-1 and TRBJ1-1; D unclear. V was trimmed by 4 bases and J by 2 bases, leaving 14 bases between them. The CDR3 contains 15 residues. From germline, CDR1 is LGHDT and CDR2 YNNKEL (reference sequence). The CDR3 bases are TGTGCCAGCAGCCCAAGACTTGAAACTAACACTGAAGCTTTCTTT. It codes for CASSPRLETNTEAFF.

This clonotype showed up just a few times. The CDR3 region is CASSYSVMDTQYF. The CDR3 nucleotides are TGTGCCAGCAGTTACTCAGTTATGGATACGCAGTATTTT. The chain links TRBV6-5 to TRBJ2-3; D gene unclear. Trimming cost V 0 bases and J 6 bases, with 7 bases left between them. Germline V CDR1 and CDR2: MNHEY, SVGAGI. The CDR3 spans 13 residues.

This clonotype was detected many times. The rearrangement links TRBV7-9 to TRBJ1-5, with D hard to call. Germline V gene data show CDR1 as SEHNR and CDR2 as FQNEAQ (reference sequence). This CDR3 is built from 14 residues. V shed 2 bases and J shed 3 bases, with 8 bases lying between them. CDR3 sequence reads: CASSLNTHNQPQHF. CDR3 bases: TGTGCCAGCAGCTTAAACACACACAATCAGCCCCAGCATTTT.

This clonotype appeared a few times. The chain carries TRBV6-1 and TRBJ2-1; 10 positions agree with TRBD2. In germline, CDR1 is MNHNS, CDR2 SASEGT. V lost 6 bases to trimming and J lost 8 bases; unmatched junction nucleotides: 13. The CDR3 covers 16 residues. Here the CDR3 DNA reads TGTGCCAGCAGGGAATATAGCGGGGGGAGGCCCGATGAGCAGTTCTTC. It specifies CASREYSGGRPDEQFF.

This clonotype was recorded many times. This sequence joins TRBV11-1 and TRBJ1-1, with no clear D. The length of the CDR3 is 13 residues. Per the germline V gene, CDR1 is SGHAT and CDR2 is FQDESV (reference sequence). V was clipped by 5 bases and J by 3 bases, with 10 bases between them. CDR3 sequence: CASSARKDTEAFF. CDR3 nucleotide sequence: TGTGCCAGCAGCGCAAGGAAGGACACTGAAGCTTTCTTT.

This clonotype was detected many times. This chain uses TRBV11-2 with TRBJ2-1; the D is unclear. Deletions cut 1 base from V and 6 bases from J, with 7 bases between. Germline assignment: CDR1 SGHAT and CDR2 FQNNGV. The CDR3 totals 13 residues. The CDR3 DNA follows: TGTGCCAGCAGCTTAGCCCTGCGCAATGAGCAGTTCTTC. Its protein product is CASSLALRNEQFF.

This clonotype was observed at least ten times. This chain joins TRBV5-5 and TRBJ1-5; 8 bases are shared with TRBD1. The CDR3 covers 16 residues. The trim removed 3 bases at V and 0 bases at J, leaving 5 bases unmatched. CDR1 is SGHKS, CDR2 YYEKEE, per germline (reference sequence). CDR3 region: CASSSQGAYSNQPQHF. CDR3 in DNA: TGTGCCAGCAGCTCCCAGGGGGCGTATAGCAATCAGCCCCAGCATTTT.

Ten or more counts support this clonotype. The chain carries TRBV11-2 and TRBJ2-3; the D is unclear. In germline, CDR1 is SGHAT, CDR2 FQNNGV. This CDR3 contains 14 residues. Trimming removed 4 bases at V and 0 bases at J, with 8 bases between. CDR3 amino acids: CASSSGRSTDTQYF. The CDR3 nucleotides are TGTGCCAGCAGCTCTGGACGGAGCACAGATACGCAGTATTTT.

The chain joins TRBV5-5 to TRBJ1-4; no reliable D call. This CDR3 spans 14 amino acids. Germline CDR1 reads SGHKS; CDR2 reads YYEKEE (reference sequence). The V end lost 4 bases, the J end lost 4 bases, and 11 bases lay between the germline ends. CDR3 bases: TGTGCCAGCAGCCCTTCGGCGGTTAATGAAAAACTGTTTTTT. Translation gives CASSPSAVNEKLFF. Filled out from reference TRBV5-5 and TRBJ1-4, the complete variable domain reads DAGVTQSPTHLIKTRGQQVTLRCSPISGHKSVSWYQQVLGQGPQFIFQYYEKEERGRGNFPDRFSARQFPNYSSELNVNALLLGDSALYLCASSPSAVNEKLFFGSGTQLSVL.

V is TRBV11-1 and J is TRBJ1-1; D unresolved. Between the trimmed V and J ends, which lost 1 base and 4 bases, there was a span of 7 bases. Germline values: CDR1 SGHAT, CDR2 FQDESV (reference sequence). The CDR3 covers 13 residues. CDR3 region: CASSLGQFTEAFF. CDR3 bases: TGTGCCAGCAGCTTAGGGCAGTTCACTGAAGCTTTCTTT.

In its sample, this clonotype was seen many times. The V call is TRBV7-9, the J call TRBJ1-1; D is uncertain. V was cut by 4 bases and J by 5 bases, with 8 bases left in between. Looked up from germline, CDR1 is SEHNR and CDR2 is FQNEAQ (reference sequence). The CDR3 is 12 residues long. CDR3 sequence: CASSSRATEAFF. CDR3 nucleotide sequence: TGTGCCAGCAGCTCCCGGGCAACTGAAGCTTTCTTT.

V usage is TRBV7-8 and J usage is TRBJ1-2, with a possible D match to TRBD1 (6 bases). CDR1 and CDR2 from the germline V gene are SGHVS and FQNEAQ. The length of the CDR3 is 13 residues. Trimming removed 7 bases at V and 4 bases at J, with 13 bases between. Here the CDR3 reads CASTGGRSYGYTF. The CDR3 nucleotides are TGTGCCAGCACGGGGGGCAGGAGCTATGGCTACACCTTC.

To note about this clonotype: The junction does not match germline at one end; this may be a read error. V gene TRBV25-1 combines with J gene TRBJ2-3; 12 bases align to TRBD2. The CDR3 runs to 16 residues. Germline V gives CDR1 MGHDK, CDR2 SYGVNS. This chain's CDR3 is CASSGRLAGVQDTQNF. In DNA form, the CDR3 reads TGTGCCAGCAGTGGACGACTAGCGGGGGTGCAAGATACGCAGAATTTT. Looking up the rest from reference TRBV25-1 and TRBJ2-3 gives the full variable domain: EADIYQTPRYLVIGTGKKITLECSQTMGHDKMYWYQQDPGMELHLIHYSYGVNSTEKGDLSSESTVSRIRTEHFPLTLESARPSHTSQYLCASSGRLAGVQDTQNFGPGTRLTVL.

This clonotype was detected many times. The rearrangement uses TRBV12-5 and TRBJ2-1; possibly TRBD2 for D (5 bases). In germline, CDR1 is LGHNT, CDR2 FRNRAP. This CDR3 region has 13 residues. V was trimmed by 1 base and J by 6 bases, leaving 7 bases between them. Here the CDR3 DNA reads TGTGCTAGTGGTTTGGGACTACCCAATGAGCAGTTCTTC. It translates to CASGLGLPNEQFF.

The gene calls are TRBV13 and TRBJ2-7; D is unclear. Germline lookup yields CDR1 PRHDT and CDR2 FYEKMQ (reference sequence). The CDR3 runs 11 residues. V lost 5 bases, J lost 7 bases, and 9 bases lay in between. The CDR3: CASSTREEQYF. CDR3 nucleotides: TGTGCCAGCAGCACCCGCGAAGAGCAGTACTTC.

This rearrangement joins TRBV5-8 to TRBJ2-3; D not certain. Germline CDR1 reads SGHTS; CDR2 reads YDEGEE. The CDR3 has 11 residues. Between the trimmed V and J ends, which lost 4 bases and 9 bases, there was a span of 9 bases. In DNA, the CDR3 is TGTGCCAGCAGCGTCCTAGAGACGCAGTATTTT. It is translated as CASSVLETQYF. The full variable domain, its missing parts supplied by reference TRBV5-8 and TRBJ2-3, is EAGVTQSPTHLIKTRGQQATLRCSPISGHTSVYWYQQALGLGLQFLLWYDEGEERNRGNFPPRFSGRQFPNYSSELNVNALELEDSALYLCASSVLETQYFGPGTRLTVL.

This clonotype was detected ten times or more. The CDR3 is CASALLAGSTDTQYF. DNA for the CDR3: TGTGCCAGCGCCTTACTAGCGGGGAGCACAGATACGCAGTATTTT. The V gene is TRBV7-2, the J gene TRBJ2-3; 10 nucleotides align to TRBD2. V was pared by 8 bases and J by 0 bases, with 5 bases of the junction left unmatched. This CDR3 has 15 residues. CDR1 and CDR2 from the germline V gene are SGHTA and FQGNSA.

The chain combines TRBV20-1 with TRBJ2-7, with D possibly being TRBD1 (6 bases). V lost 5 bases to trimming and J lost 3 bases, with 17 bases between them. This CDR3 spans 14 amino acids. Germline assignment: CDR1 DFQATT and CDR2 SNEGSKA (reference sequence). CDR3 DNA sequence: TGCAGTGCTTACAACCGGGACAAACTCTACGAGCAGTACTTC. This codes for CSAYNRDKLYEQYF.

This clonotype has a count of ten or more. V gene TRBV7-6 combines with J gene TRBJ2-3; D remains unclear. The germline V and J ends were trimmed by 2 bases and 0 bases, with 15 bases remaining between them. Germline CDR1 is SGHVS and CDR2 is FNYEAQ. There are 17 residues in the CDR3. CDR3 protein: CASSLRPILESTDTQYF. The CDR3 bases are TGTGCCAGCAGCTTAAGGCCTATCCTGGAGAGCACAGATACGCAGTATTTT.

As for this clonotype: This sequence may be a read error, since a much larger clone differs from it by one base. The J gene is TRBJ1-5, the V gene TRBV2, with D possibly matching TRBD1 (6 bases). The CDR3 is 15 residues long. The germline CDR1 and CDR2 sequences are SNHLY and FYNNEI. CDR3 in DNA: TGTGCCAGCACCATGAAAAGTTCTCGGGGGCAGCTCCAGCATTTT. Translating gives CASTMKSSRGQLQHF.